This T cell receptor beta chain was obtained from a study of cytomegalovirus exposure and HLA in healthy donors. Notes on the study in general: Earlier findings revealed that most TCR beta V segments proved productive either about 90% or about 30% of the time. Sequencing likely produced, as an artifact, a cluster of highly shared sequence variants.

Trimming cost V 7 bases and J 7 bases, with 20 bases left between them. The CDR3 sequence is 15 residues long. CDR1 is MDHEN, CDR2 SYDVKM, per germline. Concerning this clone: Its target is unknown.

Primers for the PCR totalled 60 Vbeta and 13 Jbeta. The assay was immunoSEQ multiplex PCR, and TCRdb's table has in-frame clones only and misses some. The sample is made up of roughly 100,000 clones, and the top ten hold around 3.6% of it. Sequencing used PBMCs. The clonotype was recovered from a woman aged 25 to 45 in good health and CMV-seronegative. The rearrangement links TRBV28 to TRBJ1-5; tentative D call: TRBD1 (5 bases). The CDR3 loop is CASTRGDGQRQPQHF. CDR3 DNA: TGTGCCAGCACGCGGGGGGACGGGCAGCGCCAGCCCCAGCATTTT.